These 17 T cell receptor beta chains share one sample of origin, sequenced in a study of beta chain features in type 1 diabetes. General observations from the study: The study found moderately but significantly shorter TCRB CDR3s in all four CD4+ subsets of Type 1 diabetes patients.

What was sequenced were expressed TCRB transcripts, since all of the isolated RNA had been reverse transcribed. Libraries were prepared by immunoSEQ multiplex PCR; TCRdb keeps only in-frame clonotypes and omits some of them. The table records around 600,000 clones, about an eighth of them present only once. Their antigen targets remain unknown. Sequences were obtained from naive CD4+ T cells from blood. These receptors all come from a man aged 25-40 years with type 1 diabetes.

A word on this clone: The same CDR3 is also encoded by other DNA sequences in this sample. The chain combines TRBV5-4 with TRBJ2-7; TRBD1 agrees at 7 bases. Germline loops: CDR1 SGHNT, CDR2 YYREEE (reference sequence). The CDR3 is made up of 13 amino acids. Losses at the gene ends were 1 base for V and 2 bases for J; bases not matched to a gene: 0. CDR3 amino acids: CASSLQGAYEQYF. Here the CDR3 DNA reads TGTGCCAGCAGCTTGCAGGGGGCCTACGAGCAGTACTTC.

V usage is TRBV5-1 and J usage is TRBJ2-3; D is uncertain. V was trimmed by 4 bases and J by 2 bases, leaving 17 bases between them. CDR3 length: 16 residues. The germline V gene has CDR1 SGHRS and CDR2 YFSETQ. The CDR3 here is CASSSTRVDLTDTQYF. The CDR3 DNA reads as TGCGCCAGCAGCAGTACAAGGGTGGACCTCACAGATACGCAGTATTTT.

This clone was counted only a few times. The chain links TRBV2 to TRBJ2-3, with a tentative D call TRBD2 (6 bases). Germline lookup yields CDR1 SNHLY and CDR2 FYNNEI. The V end lost 5 bases, the J end lost 6 bases, and 21 bases lay between the germline ends. The CDR3 has 16 amino acids. CDR3 region: CASSPLGLLTGDTQYF. CDR3 bases: TGTGCCAGCAGTCCCCTGGGACTCCTGACGGGTGATACGCAGTATTTT.

This chain connects TRBV5-4 to TRBJ2-7; no definite D call. Trimming took 3 bases from V and 1 from J, leaving 11 bases between them. CDR1 and CDR2 (germline): SGHNT, YYREEE (reference sequence). This CDR3 comprises 14 residues. The DNA for the CDR3 is TGTGCCAGCAGCTCGTCTGGATGGTCCTACGAGCAGTACTTC. Its protein product is CASSSSGWSYEQYF.

The chain recombines TRBV9 with TRBJ2-5; D is perhaps TRBD1 or TRBD2 (6 bases each). This CDR3 spans 15 amino acids. Germline V gene sequence: CDR1 SGDLS, CDR2 YYNGEE. The germline V and J ends were trimmed by 4 bases and 5 bases, with 18 bases remaining between them. CDR3 coding DNA: TGTGCCAGCAGCCTCAAGGTCGGGGGCAGGGAGACCCAGTACTTC. Its translation is CASSLKVGGRETQYF.

This clone was detected only a few times. This chain uses TRBV9 with TRBJ2-5; D gene unclear. Per the germline V gene, CDR1 is SGDLS and CDR2 is YYNGEE. Trimming cost V 0 bases and J 5 bases, with 11 bases left between them. The CDR3 loop spans 14 amino acids. The CDR3 DNA follows: TGTGCCAGCAGCGTAGTATCAGCGTCCGAGACCCAGTACTTC. Translated: CASSVVSASETQYF.

The J gene is TRBJ2-1, the V gene TRBV6-6; D unresolved. Germline CDR1 reads MNHNY; CDR2 reads SVGAGI (reference sequence). This CDR3 contains 9 residues. Trimming left V 10 bases short and J 10 bases short, with 8 bases between. Written as DNA, the CDR3 is TGTGCCATCCACGGGGAGCAGTTCTTC. Translating gives CAIHGEQFF.

The rearrangement links TRBV5-1 to TRBJ2-1; tentative D call: TRBD2 (5 bases). The CDR3 has 15 residues. Trimming left V 1 base short and J 7 bases short, with 15 bases between. Germline lookup yields CDR1 SGHRS and CDR2 YFSETQ. CDR3 amino acids: CASSLWAGSGNEQFF. In nucleotides, the CDR3 is TGCGCCAGCAGCTTGTGGGCCGGGTCGGGGAATGAGCAGTTCTTC.

This chain joins TRBV6-6 and TRBJ1-4; the match to TRBD1 covers 8 bases. The CDR3 is 16 residues long. J gave up 0 bases and V 6 bases, and 6 bases lay outside the gene matches. Germline V lookup: CDR1 MNHNY, CDR2 SVGAGI (reference sequence). The CDR3: CASSMGQVPTNEKLFF. CDR3 nucleotide sequence: TGTGCCAGCAGCATGGGACAGGTACCAACTAATGAAAAACTGTTTTTT.

V and J are TRBV29-1 and TRBJ1-1; D might be TRBD1 (5 bases). From germline, CDR1 is SQVTM and CDR2 ANQGSEA. The CDR3 consists of 12 residues. V lost 4 bases and J lost 4, with 10 bases in between. The CDR3 nucleotides are TGCAGCGTTGGGGGGGAGGTCACTGAAGCTTTCTTT. This translates into CSVGGEVTEAFF.

The chain recombines TRBV5-4 with TRBJ1-3, with a weak D call TRBD1 (6 bases). CDR3 length: 13 amino acids. Trimming removed 4 bases from V and 5 bases from J, with 10 bases in between. The germline V gene has CDR1 SGHNT and CDR2 YYREEE (reference sequence). CDR3 nucleotides: TGTGCCAGCAGCCCTTGGGGGCGAAACACCATATATTTT. This codes for CASSPWGRNTIYF.

V gene TRBV9 combines with J gene TRBJ2-5; 7 bases agree with TRBD1. The CDR3 totals 15 residues. The J segment lost 7 bases and the V segment lost 0 bases, leaving 9 bases of the junction unmatched. In germline, CDR1 is SGDLS, CDR2 YYNGEE. The CDR3 sequence: CASSVEGALEVTQYF. The CDR3 region has the DNA TGTGCCAGCAGCGTAGAGGGGGCGTTGGAAGTGACCCAGTACTTC.

This clone was seen a handful of times. This chain joins TRBV7-9 and TRBJ1-2; TRBD1 matches 8 bases. Germline CDR1 is SEHNR and CDR2 is FQNEAQ (reference sequence). The V and J ends lost 5 bases and 4 bases, in that order; junction bases with no gene match: 6. The CDR3 runs 14 residues. For the CDR3, the DNA is TGTGCCAGCAGCCCTCAACAGGGGGGCTATGGCTACACCTTC. This sequence encodes CASSPQQGGYGYTF.

CDR3 loop: CASTIGGQSTDTQYF. The CDR3, as DNA: TGTGCCAGCACTATAGGGGGACAAAGCACAGATACGCAGTATTTT. This rearrangement joins TRBV28 to TRBJ2-3; maybe TRBD1 (6 bases). V was pared by 7 bases and J by 0 bases, with 14 bases between. The CDR3 length is 15 residues. Per the germline V gene, CDR1 is MDHEN and CDR2 is SYDVKM.

The V and J genes are TRBV2 and TRBJ1-4; possibly TRBD1 for D (5 bases). V was trimmed by 4 bases and J by 4 bases, leaving 13 bases between them. The CDR3 runs to 15 residues. The germline V gene has CDR1 SNHLY and CDR2 FYNNEI. The CDR3 sequence is CASSARDAGNEKLFF. CDR3 sequence (DNA): TGTGCCAGCAGTGCCAGGGACGCCGGTAATGAAAAACTGTTTTTT.

This clone was observed a handful of times. This sequence joins TRBV15 and TRBJ1-2, with TRBD1 matching 11 bases. The CDR3 spans 15 residues. Germline assignment: CDR1 LNHNV and CDR2 YYDKDF (reference sequence). The V and J ends lost 1 base and 6 bases, in that order; junction bases with no gene match: 4. This CDR3 is CATSRGTGGGDGYTF. CDR3 nucleotide sequence: TGTGCCACCAGCAGAGGGACAGGGGGCGGTGATGGCTACACCTTC.

Ten or more counts support this clone. This specimen includes other DNA sequences encoding the same CDR3. This rearrangement joins TRBV5-4 to TRBJ2-1; D unresolved. The V and J ends lost 0 bases and 0 bases respectively, with 7 bases between them. Germline assignment: CDR1 SGHNT and CDR2 YYREEE (reference sequence). This CDR3 is 15 amino acids long. The CDR3 region is CASSLAGRSYNEQFF. CDR3 sequence (DNA): TGTGCCAGCAGCTTGGCCGGACGCTCCTACAATGAGCAGTTCTTC. Full variable domain (missing parts from reference TRBV5-4 and TRBJ2-1): ETGVTQSPTHLIKTRGQQVTLRCSSQSGHNTVSWYQQALGQGPQFIFQYYREEENGRGNFPPRFSGLQFPNYSSELNVNALELDDSALYLCASSLAGRSYNEQFFGPGTRLTVL.